This T cell receptor (beta chain) was recovered during a study of blood T cell repertoires in COVID-19. CDR3 length: 19 residues. CDR1 is LNHDA, CDR2 SQIVND, per germline (reference sequence). V lost 5 bases, J lost 2 bases, and 18 bases stayed unmatched. The age range of participants was about 18 to 89 years, with residence in around 22 US areas. Clinical history as reported by participants underpinned cohort assignment. All recovered Cohort 3 donors got two negative PCRs, got clearance, or saw symptom resolution. Original handling: Reference gene primer amplification yielded estimated nucleated cell counts. Sequencing used immunoSEQ multiplex PCR; TCRdb keeps in-frame clones, though not all of them. That table furnishes V, J and clone size, whereas the DNA furnished D and trimming. This sample has around 330,000 clones, with approximately 88% found just once.

Sequenced input: PBMCs or T cells enriched from blood (not recorded which). The chain has TRBV19 and TRBJ1-2; 9 bases are shared with TRBD1. This clonotype was sampled from a man aged 55-75 years who had recovered from COVID-19. CDR3: CASSVSAGTGSFWNYGYTF. CDR3 in DNA: TGTGCCAGTAGTGTGTCTGCCGGGACAGGGAGTTTTTGGAACTATGGCTACACCTTC.